Listed below are T cell receptor beta chains from one sample, sequenced in a study of T-cell memory formation after mild COVID-19. TCRdb re-called the 5' RACE reads through MiXCR, storing one row per CDR3 protein. The table has tens of thousands of distinct CDR3 sequences, approximately 9% seen once; the top ten hold approximately 12%. Sequencing was done on a sample of PBMCs or a T cell subset sorted from them (not recorded which). The receptors derive from an adult woman who had mild COVID-19 (a few samples of this study predate the infection). Cell type and time point are not known. The CDR3 runs from the conserved cysteine through the conserved F or W. The D gene is left open where the match is weak.

CASSLTSGEDRDTQYF	TRBV4-2	TRBD2	TRBJ2-3
CATGDRATGEQYF	TRBV24-1	TRBD1	TRBJ2-7
CSAADYHRELFF	TRBV20-1	NA	TRBJ2-2
CASRARADNSPLHF	TRBV6-5	NA	TRBJ1-6
CASSPRDRLNTEAFF	TRBV4-2	TRBD1	TRBJ1-1
CASSPEVAKNIQYF	TRBV7-2	NA	TRBJ2-4
CASSLEGARYNEQFF	TRBV5-1	TRBD1	TRBJ2-1
CASSRLYGQDGYTF	TRBV5-1	TRBD1	TRBJ1-2
CASSMGPYEQYF	TRBV12-3/TRBV12-4	NA	TRBJ2-7
CASSYGRNTEAFF	TRBV6-5	NA	TRBJ1-1
CSARTGGLTEAFF	TRBV20-1	TRBD1	TRBJ1-1
CASSFLAAFEAFF	TRBV4-2	NA	TRBJ1-1
CASSPPRTGISYEQYF	TRBV18	TRBD1	TRBJ2-7
CASSYSIGRETQYF	TRBV6-5	NA	TRBJ2-5
CASSTAYSGANVLTF	TRBV25-1	NA	TRBJ2-6
CASSLEVRDTQYF	TRBV5-5	NA	TRBJ2-3
CASSQDGLAQETQYF	TRBV4-1	NA	TRBJ2-5